These 14 T cell receptor beta chains originate from one sample sequenced in a study of blood T cell repertoires in COVID-19. Produced via immunoSEQ multiplex PCR; TCRdb's table is partial and in-frame only. Among roughly 250,000 clones listed, about 89% were seen once. Sequencing was done on a sample of peripheral blood. These receptors were obtained from a young man with acute or convalescent COVID-19.

V usage is TRBV4-1 and J usage is TRBJ2-1, with TRBD2 matching over 8 bases. The V segment lost 1 base and the J segment 4 bases; nucleotides outside the gene matches: 3. Germline V CDR1 and CDR2: MGHRA, YSYEKL. CDR3 length: 15 residues. The CDR3 protein is CASSQGGTRYNEQFF. The CDR3 DNA reads TGCGCCAGCAGCCAAGGAGGGACTAGGTACAATGAGCAGTTCTTC.

The V call is TRBV13, the J call TRBJ2-6; D might be TRBD1 (6 bases). Trimming left V 5 bases short and J 0 bases short, with 14 bases between. Germline assignment: CDR1 PRHDT and CDR2 FYEKMQ (reference sequence). CDR3 length equals 17 residues. CDR3 nucleotides: TGTGCCAGCAGCGGGCAGACAGGCCCCTCTGGGGCCAACGTCCTGACTTTC. It specifies CASSGQTGPSGANVLTF.

The chain is built from TRBV4-1 and TRBJ1-6; 9 bases are a match to TRBD1. Per the germline V gene, CDR1 is MGHRA and CDR2 is YSYEKL. V lost 0 bases, J lost 10 bases, and 4 bases stayed unmatched. The CDR3 contains 15 residues. The chain's CDR3 is CASSQEGTGISPLHF. Written as DNA, the CDR3 is TGCGCCAGCAGCCAAGAAGGGACAGGGATCTCACCCCTCCACTTT.

This chain connects TRBV3-1 (or the pseudogene TRBV3-2) to TRBJ2-2, with TRBD2 identical over 7 bases. The CDR3 is 14 amino acids. V lost 4 bases and J lost 5; bases outside the gene matches: 4. In germline, CDR1 is LGHDT, CDR2 YNNKEL (reference sequence). The CDR3 loop is CASSRTSRTGELFF. CDR3 nucleotide sequence: TGTGCCAGCAGCCGGACTAGTCGGACCGGGGAGCTGTTTTTT.

The chain recombines TRBV27 with TRBJ1-1; the D gene is possibly TRBD1 (6 bases). V was trimmed by 9 bases and J by 6 bases, leaving 23 bases between them. This CDR3 is 15 amino acids long. Germline V CDR1 and CDR2: MNHEY, SMNVEV (reference sequence). CDR3 loop: CASTRSTAGAPEAFF. The CDR3 bases are TGTGCCAGTACGAGAAGCACAGCAGGGGCTCCTGAAGCTTTCTTT.

The CDR3 coding sequence is TGTGCCAGTAGTATTGACGCAGGGAGGGCGAACACTGAAGCTTTCTTT. Protein sequence: CASSIDAGRANTEAFF. The chain employs TRBV19 and TRBJ1-1; the D gene is possibly TRBD1 (5 bases). The CDR3 extends over 16 amino acids. Germline V lookup: CDR1 LNHDA, CDR2 SQIVND (reference sequence). V was trimmed by 3 bases and J by 1 base, leaving 15 bases between them.

The genes are TRBV9 and TRBJ1-1; D is unclear. CDR1 is SGDLS, CDR2 YYNGEE, per germline. The CDR3 runs to 15 residues. With 3 bases removed from V and 3 bases from J, the gap between germline ends came to 15 bases. The CDR3 DNA follows: TGTGCCAGCAGCGCGGCTAGGGAGGGTGACACTGAAGCTTTCTTT. This gives the protein CASSAAREGDTEAFF.

The chain couples TRBV5-1 to TRBJ2-5; D uncertain. V lost 4 bases, J lost 1 base, and 11 bases lay in between. Looked up from germline, CDR1 is SGHRS and CDR2 is YFSETQ. This CDR3 region has 14 residues. The CDR3 DNA reads TGCGCCAGCAGCGTAACTAAACCCCAAGAGACCCAGTACTTC. Translated: CASSVTKPQETQYF. The entire variable domain, with the rest obtained from reference TRBV5-1 and TRBJ2-5, is as follows: KAGVTQTPRYLIKTRGQQVTLSCSPISGHRSVSWYQQTPGQGLQFLFEYFSETQRNKGNFPGRFSGRQFSNSRSEMNVSTLELGDSALYLCASSVTKPQETQYFGPGTRLLVL.

The chain carries TRBV28 and TRBJ1-1; D is unclear. Germline CDR1 MDHEN, CDR2 SYDVKM. The V end lost 4 bases, the J end lost 0 bases, and 9 bases lay between the germline ends. CDR3 size: 14 residues. CDR3 region: CASSSPPVNTEAFF. The CDR3, as DNA: TGTGCCAGCAGTTCTCCTCCCGTGAACACTGAAGCTTTCTTT.

The gene calls are TRBV15 and TRBJ1-6, with 11 bases matching TRBD1. Trimming at V came to 5 bases and at J to 9 bases, leaving 3 bases not matched to a gene. This CDR3 region has 14 residues. Germline-derived CDR1 and CDR2 are LNHNV and YYDKDF (reference sequence). The CDR3 DNA follows: TGTGCCACCAGCGGCGGGACAGGGGGTTCACCCCTCCACTTT. It encodes CATSGGTGGSPLHF.

The gene calls are TRBV10-1 and TRBJ2-7; weak D call: TRBD1 (6 bases). Germline V gene lookup returns CDR1 WNHNN and CDR2 SYGVQD (reference sequence). The V and J ends lost 6 bases and 8 bases respectively, with 20 bases between them. The CDR3 loop spans 14 amino acids. DNA of the CDR3: TGCGCCAGCAGCCGGGACATTAACCTACGAAAGCAGTACTTC. This sequence encodes CASSRDINLRKQYF.

The rearrangement links TRBV6-5 to TRBJ2-1, with D possibly matching TRBD2 (6 bases). V lost 8 bases and J 6 bases, leaving 14 bases between the germline ends. This CDR3 contains 13 residues. Germline-derived CDR1 and CDR2 are MNHEY and SVGAGI. CDR3 sequence reads: CASRDSVRNEQFF. The CDR3 DNA sequence: TGTGCCAGCCGGGACTCCGTTCGCAATGAGCAGTTCTTC.

There are a few counts of this clone. This rearrangement joins TRBV7-9 to TRBJ1-3; D remains ambiguous. With 4 bases removed from V and 11 bases from J, the gap between germline ends came to 12 bases. The CDR3 totals 12 residues. Germline V gene data show CDR1 as SEHNR and CDR2 as FQNEAQ (reference sequence). The CDR3 region has the DNA TGTGCCAGCAGCTCGCGTCCTGTTTCCATATATTTT. It yields the protein CASSSRPVSIYF.

The rearrangement joins TRBV3-1 (or the pseudogene TRBV3-2) to TRBJ2-2, with D possibly matching TRBD2 (5 bases). CDR1 is LGHDT and CDR2 is YNNKEL in the germline V gene (reference sequence). V was trimmed by 1 base and J by 5 bases, leaving 8 bases between them. The CDR3 has 14 residues. The CDR3 spells CASSQGTGTGELFF. CDR3 nucleotides: TGTGCCAGCAGCCAAGGTACGGGAACCGGGGAGCTGTTTTTT.